The 12 T cell receptor beta chains presented below share a single source sample, sequenced in a study of T cell changes during pregnancy in multiple sclerosis. The assay was immunoSEQ multiplex PCR, and TCRdb's table has in-frame clones only and misses some. Here the sample spans about 46,000 clones, over 90% being singletons. The sample was peripheral blood, taken in the third trimester of pregnancy. All receptors derive from a female donor with multiple sclerosis, enrolled in a pregnancy study.

This clone was recorded only once. The rearrangement links TRBV28 to TRBJ1-1; tentatively, D is TRBD1 (5 bases). Germline V gene lookup returns CDR1 MDHEN and CDR2 SYDVKM. The V gene lost 8 bases and the J gene lost 5 bases, with 21 bases spanning the gap. The length of the CDR3 is 15 residues. CDR3 DNA sequence: TGTGCCAGCTTTCCCCCCCTCGAAAAGGGGACTGAAGCTTTCTTT. Amino acid sequence: CASFPPLEKGTEAFF.

The CDR3 bases are TGTGCCAGCAGTTTGTGGAGGGGAGGACTACCGAGTCTACAGTTCTTC. It yields the protein CASSLWRGGLPSLQFF. The V call is TRBV5-4, the J call TRBJ2-1; weak D call: TRBD2 (6 bases). The V end was cut by 5 bases, the J end by 13 bases, with 28 bases between. The germline CDR1 and CDR2 sequences are SGHNT and YYREEE (reference sequence). The CDR3 loop spans 16 amino acids.

The rearrangement links TRBV29-1 to TRBJ2-7; 7 bases fit TRBD2. The germline V gene has CDR1 SQVTM and CDR2 ANQGSEA. The ends lost 4 bases at V and 0 bases at J; junction bases unmatched: 0. The CDR3 spans 12 residues. CDR3 in amino acids: CSVGTSSYEQYF. In DNA form, the CDR3 reads TGCAGCGTTGGGACTAGCTCCTACGAGCAGTACTTC.

V usage is TRBV7-3 and J usage is TRBJ1-1; TRBD1 is a possible D gene (5 bases). V lost 5 bases to trimming and J lost 1 base, with 8 bases between them. CDR3 length: 13 residues. The germline CDR1 and CDR2 sequences are SGHTA and FQGTGA. The DNA of the CDR3 is TGTGCCAGCAGCCCCGGGGGGAACACTGAAGCTTTCTTT. This gives the protein CASSPGGNTEAFF.

The rearrangement joins TRBV30 to TRBJ2-7, with D perhaps matching TRBD2 (5 bases). Germline-derived CDR1 and CDR2 are GTSNPN and SVGIG (reference sequence). The CDR3 sequence is 13 residues long. Trimming shortened V by 7 bases and J by 7 bases, and 20 bases separated the two germline ends. CDR3 nucleotides: TGTGCCTACCTGAAGGTCGGGGAAAGGGAGCAGTACTTC. Protein: CAYLKVGEREQYF.

The V and J genes are TRBV28 and TRBJ1-5; D not resolved. CDR1 and CDR2 (germline): MDHEN, SYDVKM. The germline V and J ends were trimmed by 8 bases and 6 bases, with 14 bases remaining between them. The CDR3 runs 13 residues. The CDR3 sequence is CASFGQYRQPQHF. CDR3 sequence (DNA): TGTGCCAGCTTTGGGCAGTATCGTCAGCCCCAGCATTTT. The complete variable domain, with remaining parts taken from reference TRBV28 and TRBJ1-5, reads DVKVTQSSRYLVKRTGEKVFLECVQDMDHENMFWYRQDPGLGLRLIYFSYDVKMKEKGDIPEGYSVSREKKERFSLILESASTNQTSMYLCASFGQYRQPQHFGDGTRLSIL.

This sequence joins TRBV7-3 and TRBJ2-3; 8 bases agree with TRBD2. Germline loops: CDR1 SGHTA, CDR2 FQGTGA. The CDR3 is 16 amino acids. Trimming removed 2 bases from V and 5 bases from J; junction bases left unmatched: 9. The CDR3 bases are TGTGCCAGCAGCTTATTATTGCGGGGGGAGGGAGATACGCAGTATTTT. It specifies CASSLLLRGEGDTQYF. The whole variable domain, remainder taken from reference TRBV7-3 and TRBJ2-3, is GAGVSQTPSNKVTEKGKYVELRCDPISGHTALYWYRQSLGQGPEFLIYFQGTGAADDSGLPNDRFFAVRPEGSVSTLKIQRTERGDSAVYLCASSLLLRGEGDTQYFGPGTRLTVL.

This chain links TRBV5-1 with TRBJ2-1; TRBD2 might be the D (5 bases). Germline CDR1 SGHRS, CDR2 YFSETQ. CDR3 length equals 15 residues. V was clipped by 6 bases and J by 1 base, with 14 bases between them. The CDR3 spells CASTRGAASYNEQFF. CDR3 sequence (DNA): TGCGCCAGCACTCGGGGTGCGGCTTCCTACAATGAGCAGTTCTTC.

The genes are TRBV7-2 and TRBJ2-5, with D perhaps matching TRBD1 (6 bases). This CDR3 region has 15 residues. Germline-derived CDR1 and CDR2 are SGHTA and FQGNSA. The V end lost 8 bases, the J end lost 2 bases, and 18 bases lay between the germline ends. Here the CDR3 DNA reads TGTGCCAGCGGCCGAGAGAAGGGGGTACAAGAGACCCAGTACTTC. Its translation: CASGREKGVQETQYF.

The chain combines TRBV9 with TRBJ2-7; TRBD2 is a possible D gene (7 bases). The CDR3 spans 15 residues. V gave up 2 bases and J gave up 5 bases, with 17 bases separating them. Germline V gene sequence: CDR1 SGDLS, CDR2 YYNGEE. The CDR3 protein is CASSVGGGSIHEQYF. The CDR3 nucleotides read TGTGCCAGCAGCGTTGGGGGCGGGAGTATCCACGAGCAGTACTTC. Full variable domain (rest looked up from reference TRBV9 and TRBJ2-7): DSGVTQTPKHLITATGQRVTLRCSPRSGDLSVYWYQQSLDQGLQFLIQYYNGEERAKGNILERFSAQQFPDLHSELNLSSLELGDSALYFCASSVGGGSIHEQYFGPGTRLTVT.

V usage is TRBV9 and J usage is TRBJ2-1; TRBD1 agrees at 12 bases. With 3 bases clipped from V and 7 bases from J, the junction kept 5 bases outside the gene matches. The CDR3 contains 15 residues. Per germline, CDR1 SGDLS and CDR2 YYNGEE. The CDR3 sequence: CASSARDRGRNEQFF. CDR3 bases: TGTGCCAGCAGCGCCCGGGACAGGGGGCGTAATGAGCAGTTCTTC.

This clone occurred a few times. CDR3 sequence: CASSEAGINNQPQHF. CDR3 bases: TGTGCCAGCAGCGAGGCAGGGATAAACAATCAGCCCCAGCATTTT. The chain carries TRBV2 and TRBJ1-5; weak D call: TRBD1 (5 bases). The CDR3 is made up of 15 amino acids. The germline V gene has CDR1 SNHLY and CDR2 FYNNEI. Trimming took off 6 bases at V and 3 bases at J, with 15 bases between the two ends.